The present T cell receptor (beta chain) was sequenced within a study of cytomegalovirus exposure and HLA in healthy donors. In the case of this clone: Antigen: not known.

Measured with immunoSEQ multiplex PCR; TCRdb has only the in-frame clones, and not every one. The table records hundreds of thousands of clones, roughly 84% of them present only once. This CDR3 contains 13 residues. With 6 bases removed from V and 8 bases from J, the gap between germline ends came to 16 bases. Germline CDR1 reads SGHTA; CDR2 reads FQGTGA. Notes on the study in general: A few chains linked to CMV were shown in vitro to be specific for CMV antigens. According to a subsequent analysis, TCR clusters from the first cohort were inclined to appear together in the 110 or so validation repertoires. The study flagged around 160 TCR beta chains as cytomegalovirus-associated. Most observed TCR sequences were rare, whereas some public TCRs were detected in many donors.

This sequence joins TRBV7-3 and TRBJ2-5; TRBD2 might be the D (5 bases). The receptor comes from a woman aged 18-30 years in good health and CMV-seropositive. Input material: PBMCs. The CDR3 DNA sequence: TGTGCCAGCAGTTATACTAGGATCGATACCCAGTACTTC. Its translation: CASSYTRIDTQYF.